Presented here are 14 T cell receptor beta chains from one specimen sequenced in a study of blood T cell repertoires in COVID-19. The repertoire was sequenced with immunoSEQ multiplex PCR; TCRdb's copy has only in-frame clones and lacks some. The sample shows hundreds of thousands of clones, roughly 90% of them seen only once. The sequencing input was PBMCs or T cells enriched from blood (not recorded which). These TCRs come from a man between 60 and 70 years old who had recovered from COVID-19.

This clone turned up a few times. The chain uses TRBV3-1 (or the pseudogene TRBV3-2) and TRBJ1-1, with D possibly TRBD1 on 6 matching bases. Germline lookup yields CDR1 LGHDT and CDR2 YNNKEL (reference sequence). The CDR3 runs to 14 residues. V lost 4 bases, J lost 2 bases, and 11 bases lay in between. DNA of the CDR3: TGTGCCAGCAGCCTACAACAGGGAAACACTGAAGCTTTCTTT. Translating it yields CASSLQQGNTEAFF.

This clone has more than one count but fewer than ten. The chain couples TRBV14 to TRBJ2-7; 10 bases line up with TRBD2. Germline loops: CDR1 SGHDN, CDR2 FVKESK. The CDR3 is 17 amino acids. V was pared by 0 bases and J by 3 bases, with 8 bases of the junction left unmatched. The CDR3 nucleotides read TGTGCCAGCAGCCAAGAAAACCTAGCGGGAGTTAGCTACGAGCAGTACTTC. Residues: CASSQENLAGVSYEQYF. Supplemented by reference TRBV14 and TRBJ2-7, the full variable domain reads EAGVTQFPSHSVIEKGQTVTLRCDPISGHDNLYWYRRVMGKEIKFLLHFVKESKQDESGMPNNRFLAERTGGTYSTLKVQPAELEDSGVYFCASSQENLAGVSYEQYFGPGTRLTVT.

This rearrangement joins TRBV5-1 to TRBJ2-3; 7 nucleotides line up with TRBD2. Looked up from germline, CDR1 is SGHRS and CDR2 is YFSETQ. This CDR3 is built from 14 residues. The V segment lost 1 base and the J segment 2 bases; nucleotides outside the gene matches: 1. The CDR3: CASSLREATDTQYF. The CDR3 coding sequence is TGCGCCAGCAGCTTGCGGGAGGCCACAGATACGCAGTATTTT.

This clone turned up a few times. The rearrangement joins TRBV5-4 to TRBJ2-1, with 7 nucleotides matching TRBD2. Losses at the gene ends were 0 bases for V and 7 bases for J; bases not matched to a gene: 7. The CDR3 consists of 15 residues. CDR1 and CDR2 (germline): SGHNT, YYREEE (reference sequence). In DNA, the CDR3 is TGTGCCAGCAGCTTGGCGGGGAGGGATAATAATGAGCAGTTCTTC. As protein: CASSLAGRDNNEQFF.

The rearrangement joins TRBV19 to TRBJ1-5; the match to TRBD1 covers 11 bases. The J segment lost 7 bases and the V segment lost 4 bases, leaving 6 bases of the junction unmatched. CDR1 is LNHDA, CDR2 SQIVND, per germline (reference sequence). The CDR3 runs to 15 residues. This CDR3 is CASSTGTGGHQPQHF. The CDR3 bases are TGTGCCAGTAGTACAGGGACAGGGGGGCACCAGCCCCAGCATTTT.

This clone was counted once. The genes are TRBV10-2 and TRBJ1-6, with D possibly matching TRBD1 (6 bases). Germline lookup yields CDR1 WSHSY and CDR2 SAAADI. This CDR3 region has 16 residues. V was trimmed by 6 bases and J by 2 bases, leaving 14 bases between them. For the CDR3, the DNA is TGCGCCAGCAGGAGGGACAAAGGCACCTATAATTCACCCCTCCACTTT. Encoded protein: CASRRDKGTYNSPLHF.

The chain carries TRBV6-6 and TRBJ2-7; 7 nucleotides line up with TRBD1. Germline CDR1 MNHNY, CDR2 SVGAGI (reference sequence). This CDR3 region has 12 residues. The junction had 5 bases not matched to a gene; V was cut back by 6 bases and J by 6 bases. This CDR3 is CASSQGDLEQYF. Written as DNA, the CDR3 is TGTGCCAGCAGCCAGGGGGACCTCGAGCAGTACTTC.

The chain employs TRBV7-9 and TRBJ2-1; no reliable D call. Trimming stripped 2 bases from V and 7 bases from J, with 9 bases between. Germline CDR1 SEHNR, CDR2 FQNEAQ (reference sequence). The CDR3 is 13 residues long. CDR3 nucleotide sequence: TGTGCCAGCAGCTTAACTATGTCTAATGAGCAGTTCTTC. This gives the protein CASSLTMSNEQFF.

The rearrangement links TRBV7-9 to TRBJ2-3; 9 bases align to TRBD2. This CDR3 spans 17 amino acids. Germline V gene sequence: CDR1 SEHNR, CDR2 FQNEAQ (reference sequence). Losses at the gene ends were 5 bases for V and 5 bases for J; bases not matched to a gene: 14. CDR3 nucleotides: TGTGCCAGCAGCCCTCCGTGGGGTAGCGGGAGATTAGATACGCAGTATTTT. As protein: CASSPPWGSGRLDTQYF.

The rearrangement links TRBV28 to TRBJ1-2, with D unclear. This CDR3 is 14 amino acids long. In germline, CDR1 is MDHEN, CDR2 SYDVKM. V lost 3 bases and J lost 3, with 11 bases in between. The CDR3 bases are TGTGCCAGCAGTTTTGCTGGGAGGCACTATGGCTACACCTTC. The encoded protein is CASSFAGRHYGYTF.

This clone turned up a few times. This chain uses TRBV14 with TRBJ1-2, with D possibly being TRBD1 (6 bases). The ends were cut back, 6 bases at V and 0 bases at J, with 14 bases in the middle. The germline V gene encodes CDR1 SGHDN and CDR2 FVKESK. The CDR3 has 15 amino acids. The CDR3, as DNA: TGTGCCAGCAGACTAACCGGGACAACTAACTATGGCTACACCTTC. Protein product: CASRLTGTTNYGYTF.

The rearrangement joins TRBV19 to TRBJ2-4; a possible D gene is TRBD2 (6 bases). The germline CDR1 and CDR2 sequences are LNHDA and SQIVND (reference sequence). Trimming shortened V by 6 bases and J by 2 bases, and 11 bases separated the two germline ends. CDR3 size: 14 residues. The CDR3 protein is CASRPGVPKNIQYF. CDR3 bases: TGTGCCAGTAGACCGGGGGTTCCCAAAAACATTCAGTACTTC.

The CDR3 sequence is CASSIRTDNRGAFF. The CDR3 DNA follows: TGTGCCAGTAGTATCCGGACAGACAATCGAGGAGCTTTCTTT. The chain joins TRBV19 to TRBJ1-1; maybe TRBD1 (6 bases). Germline CDR1 LNHDA, CDR2 SQIVND (reference sequence). With 3 bases removed from V and 10 bases from J, the gap between germline ends came to 18 bases. This CDR3 contains 14 residues.

This clone was observed a handful of times. The CDR3 DNA follows: TGCGCCAGCAGCCTCGACGGGGATCAGGAAAAACTGTTTTTT. This translates into CASSLDGDQEKLFF. The chain recombines TRBV4-1 with TRBJ1-4, with unresolved D. CDR1 is MGHRA, CDR2 YSYEKL, per germline. V dropped 4 bases and J dropped 8 bases, with 14 bases sitting between them. The CDR3 covers 14 residues.